The source of this T cell receptor (beta chain) is a study of T cells in Graves' hyperthyroidism and ophthalmopathy. Study at large: Peripheral blood was taken when the disease was first diagnosed, before any treatment began.

Amplification yielded TCR beta CDR3 regions, with RNA transcripts as the source. First-round RT-PCR with HTBI primers amplified the TCR CDR3 region. TCRdb reanalysed the multiplex PCR reads using MiXCR and keeps one entry per CDR3 protein. This repertoire shows approximately 620,000 distinct CDR3 sequences, 14% found once; its top ten account for roughly 5.5%. There are many counts of this clonotype. Trimming took 3 bases from V and 0 from J, leaving 9 bases between them. CDR3 length: 15 residues. CDR1 is SNHLY, CDR2 FYNNEI, per germline. Exclusion of patients followed from uncontrolled infection, other autoimmune disease, pregnancy or lactation.

The sequence was collected from a woman aged 25 to 39 with Graves' hyperthyroidism that later progressed to Graves' ophthalmopathy. Sequencing input: blood. This sequence joins TRBV2 and TRBJ1-3, with D hard to call. The CDR3 sequence: CASSEDWSSGNTIYF. CDR3 coding DNA: TGTGCCAGCAGTGAGGATTGGAGCTCTGGAAACACCATATATTTT.